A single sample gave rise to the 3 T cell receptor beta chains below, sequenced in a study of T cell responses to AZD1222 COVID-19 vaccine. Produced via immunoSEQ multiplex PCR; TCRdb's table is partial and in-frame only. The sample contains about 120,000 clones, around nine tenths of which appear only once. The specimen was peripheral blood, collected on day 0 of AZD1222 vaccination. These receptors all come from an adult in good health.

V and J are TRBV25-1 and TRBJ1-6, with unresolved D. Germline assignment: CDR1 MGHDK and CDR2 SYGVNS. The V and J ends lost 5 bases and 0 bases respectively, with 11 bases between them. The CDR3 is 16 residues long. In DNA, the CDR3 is TGTGCCAGCAGTCCCCCGACGGGCTCCTATAATTCACCCCTCCACTTT. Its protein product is CASSPPTGSYNSPLHF.

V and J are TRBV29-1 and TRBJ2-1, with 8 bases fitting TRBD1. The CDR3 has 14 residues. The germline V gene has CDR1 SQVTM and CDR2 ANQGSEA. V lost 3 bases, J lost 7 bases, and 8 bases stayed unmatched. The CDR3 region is CSVDGQGAGNEQFF. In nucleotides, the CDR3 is TGCAGCGTTGATGGGCAGGGGGCAGGAAATGAGCAGTTCTTC.

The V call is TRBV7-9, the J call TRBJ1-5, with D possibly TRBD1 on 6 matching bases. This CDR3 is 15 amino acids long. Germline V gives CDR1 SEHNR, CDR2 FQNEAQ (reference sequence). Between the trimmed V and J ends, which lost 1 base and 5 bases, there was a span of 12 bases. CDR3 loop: CASSLGAGGHQPQHF. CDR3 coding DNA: TGTGCCAGCAGCTTAGGGGCGGGGGGGCATCAGCCCCAGCATTTT.